This TCR beta chain stems from a study of cytomegalovirus exposure and HLA in healthy donors. Whole-study results and caveats: TCR beta sequences reportedly predicted the HLA-A and HLA-B alleles of most subjects accurately. Altogether, 164 TCR beta chains were recorded as cytomegalovirus-associated. V- and J-gene trimming in TCR beta was tied to a missense DCLRE1C variant by an analysis performed later.

Germline V CDR1 and CDR2: SGHDT, YYEEEE. This CDR3 spans 14 amino acids. Use of 60 Vbeta and 13 Jbeta primers characterized the PCR. Produced via immunoSEQ multiplex PCR; TCRdb's table is partial and in-frame only. Seen in this sample are over 150,000 clones; the ten most common clones hold around 0.74%. About this clone: Its antigen is not known.

The TCR sequence derives from a boy aged 5-17 years in good health and CMV-seronegative. The chain recombines TRBV5-6 with TRBJ2-5; TRBD1 matches 10 bases. The J call may be in error: the DNA end matches TRBJ2-7 better. The source material was PBMCs. CDR3 sequence (DNA): TGTGCCAGCAGCTTGCGGGACAGGGGTCACGAGCAGTACTTC. Its protein is CASSLRDRGHEQYF.